This entry lists 8 T cell receptor beta chains sequenced from one sample in a study of molecular identifiers for immune sequencing clone quantification. TCRdb recomputed calls from the PCR reads with MiXCR, one row per CDR3 protein. This repertoire shows approximately 500,000 distinct CDR3 sequences, about a fifth found once; its top ten account for around 0.84%. Sequenced material: naive CD8+ T cells from blood, with Jurkat cell RNA spiked in. Subset: FACS-sorted CD8+CD4-CCR7+CD45RA+ naive T cells. Source of these receptors: a human donor in good health. Some libraries in this study had Jurkat cell RNA spiked in.

V usage is TRBV13 and J usage is TRBJ2-7; D is unresolved. The V gene's germline CDR1 is PRHDT and CDR2 FYEKMQ (reference sequence). The CDR3 totals 14 residues. The ends were cut back, 2 bases at V and 6 bases at J, with 14 bases in the middle. CDR3 in amino acids: CASSLLQPEAEQYF. The DNA for the CDR3 is TGTGCCAGCAGCTTACTTCAACCCGAGGCCGAGCAGTACTTC.

There are many counts of this clonotype. CDR3 bases: TGTGCCCTTAGAGGTCGACAGGGGTACAATCAGCCCCAGCATTTT. Protein: CALRGRQGYNQPQHF. V usage is TRBV3-1 and J usage is TRBJ1-5; 8 bases map to TRBD1. The CDR3 length is 15 residues. V was clipped by 11 bases and J by 3 bases; unmatched bases: 12. In germline, CDR1 is LGHDT, CDR2 YNNKEL (reference sequence). The full variable domain, completed using reference TRBV3-1 and TRBJ1-5, is DTAVSQTPKYLVTQMGNDKSIKCEQNLGHDTMYWYKQDSKKFLKIMFSYNNKELIINETVPNRFSPKSPDKAHLNLHINSLELGDSAVYFCALRGRQGYNQPQHFGDGTRLSIL.

The table lists this clonotype with many counts. This sequence joins TRBV7-9 and TRBJ2-2; 9 bases are shared with TRBD1. With V trimmed by 5 bases and J by 7 bases, 11 bases remained unmatched. The CDR3 contains 16 residues. Germline CDR1 reads SEHNR; CDR2 reads FQNEAQ (reference sequence). The DNA of the CDR3 is TGTGCCAGCAGCGGACCGGGACAGGGTTTGTTCGGGGAGCTGTTTTTT. Protein sequence: CASSGPGQGLFGELFF.

This clonotype was seen many times. V is TRBV20-1 and J is TRBJ1-1; D ambiguous. Germline V gene sequence: CDR1 DFQATT, CDR2 SNEGSKA (reference sequence). This CDR3 is 11 amino acids long. V was clipped by 6 bases and J by 6 bases, with 11 bases between them. The CDR3 bases are TGCAGTGCCAGAACTGGGGCTGAAGCTTTCTTT. The encoded protein is CSARTGAEAFF.

There are a few counts of this clonotype. The rearrangement links TRBV19 to TRBJ1-3, with TRBD1 as a possible D gene (5 bases). V lost 3 bases, J lost 1 base, and 7 bases lay in between. The germline V gene encodes CDR1 LNHDA and CDR2 SQIVND (reference sequence). The CDR3 consists of 14 residues. The CDR3 reads CASSMKGSGNTIYF. The CDR3, as DNA: TGTGCCAGTAGTATGAAGGGGTCTGGAAACACCATATATTTT.

This clonotype was recorded many times. The rearrangement joins TRBV12-3 or TRBV12-4 to TRBJ2-3; TRBD2 matches at 12 bases. The CDR3 is 18 amino acids. Trimming took 5 bases from V and 0 from J; bases not matched to a gene: 9. The CDR3 sequence is CASSPITGTSGSTDTQYF. The CDR3 coding sequence is TGTGCCAGCAGTCCCATCACCGGGACTAGCGGGAGCACAGATACGCAGTATTTT.

V is TRBV7-9 and J is TRBJ2-2, with D maybe TRBD1 (5 bases). CDR1 and CDR2 (germline): SEHNR, FQNEAQ (reference sequence). The V end lost 8 bases, the J end lost 3 bases, and 16 bases lay between the germline ends. The CDR3 length is 15 residues. The CDR3 is CASWPSDIYTGELFF. DNA of the CDR3: TGTGCCAGCTGGCCCTCGGACATTTACACCGGGGAGCTGTTTTTT.

This clonotype occurred many times. The rearrangement uses TRBV20-1 and TRBJ2-7; TRBD1 aligns across 9 bases. Losses at the gene ends were 3 bases for V and 1 base for J; bases not matched to a gene: 13. CDR1 and CDR2 (germline): DFQATT, SNEGSKA (reference sequence). The CDR3 has 17 amino acids. The DNA of the CDR3 is TGCAGTGCTAGGGACCGGGACAGGGCAGTTATGTCCTACGAGCAGTACTTC. Encoded protein: CSARDRDRAVMSYEQYF.